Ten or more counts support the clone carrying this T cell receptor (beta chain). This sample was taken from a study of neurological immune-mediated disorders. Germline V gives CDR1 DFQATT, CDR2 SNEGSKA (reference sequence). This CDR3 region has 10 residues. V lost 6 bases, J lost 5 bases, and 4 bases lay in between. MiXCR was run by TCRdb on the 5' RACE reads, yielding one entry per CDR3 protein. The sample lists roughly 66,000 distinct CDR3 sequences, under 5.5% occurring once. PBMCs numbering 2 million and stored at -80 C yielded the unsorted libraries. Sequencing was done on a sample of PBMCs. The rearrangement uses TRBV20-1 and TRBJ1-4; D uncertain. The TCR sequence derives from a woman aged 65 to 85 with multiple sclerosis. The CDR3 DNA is TGCAGTGCCTTGAATGAAAAACTGTTTTTT. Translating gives CSALNEKLFF.